This T cell receptor beta chain is drawn from a study of cytomegalovirus exposure and HLA in healthy donors (dated by TCRdb to 2016 to 2017). Concerning the study at large: An earlier analysis of approximately 640 of the donors reported roughly 270 Gb of sequence data and 100 million to 140 million unique TCR beta sequences from about 200 million T cells. Using immunosequencing, the study profiled T cell repertoires from about 610 subjects and related those repertoires to cytomegalovirus serostatus. Donor age, sex, ethnicity and CMV serostatus were collected together with the repertoire data. A later genetic analysis took genome-wide SNP genotypes for 398 of the 666 donors and used that subset as a discovery cohort. The later analysis used no new phenotypic data to find candidate immune exposures, relying instead on TCR beta sequences and their occurrence across donors. Of the roughly 410 genotyped donors, 65% to 90% were placed in the genetic ancestry cluster associated with self-reported Caucasian donors. To decide whether each TCR beta V gene segment behaved as functional or pseudogenic, an earlier analysis of some 540 of the donors relied on high-throughput TCR beta sequencing. The number of donors typed differed by locus, with about 629-630 for A, B, C, DRB1 and DQB1, 522 for DQA1, under 610 for DPA1, and some 440 for DPB1. Class I and class II HLA loci were covered by the typing at four-digit resolution. A later analysis re-examined previously published TCR beta repertoires from more than 600 donors and added high-resolution HLA genotyping to investigate patterns of TCR occurrence. In addition to the first cohort of roughly 700 subjects, a separate validation cohort of approximately 110 different subjects was used. To predict cytomegalovirus infection status, the study brought together high-throughput TCR immunosequencing, statistical association of individual TCRs with disease status, and machine learning. Roughly 300 gigabases of sequencing data and 70 million to 100 million unique TCR sequences made up an early release that covered roughly 670 HLA-typed donors. Several DR-DQ haplotypes were treated as single units for association and clustering because of strong linkage in the cohort. The study aimed to test whether signatures of past pathogen exposure could be identified by cataloging public T cell receptors. Across about 380 genotyped donors of the cohort, an average of roughly 250,000 unique TCR beta nucleotide sequences per donor were sequenced, and roughly 17% of those sequences were non-productive. Every discovery cohort repertoire had been produced on one sequencing platform.

Findings and caveats that apply to the study as a whole: In a later analysis, several top co-occurrence clusters were reported to appear linked to parvovirus B19, influenza, CMV and Epstein-Barr virus. In vitro tests confirmed that a few of the cytomegalovirus-associated TCR beta chains recognize cytomegalovirus antigens. In a later analysis, around 17,000 TCR beta sequences were associated with specific HLA alleles at a false discovery rate of 0.05. In the study, around 150 TCR beta chains were listed as associated with cytomegalovirus. For the cohort, immune exposure information was limited to CMV serostatus. In both the original and validation cohorts, the classifier was reported to diagnose cytomegalovirus status with high specificity and sensitivity. This cohort had only TCR beta chains sequenced, and the lack of alpha or paired-chain data limited which features could be detected. Compared with the approximately 720-donor mean, donors in an Asian-associated ancestry cluster had fewer N-insertions in productive TCRs, according to a later genetic analysis. According to the authors, the approach could potentially be generalized to other disease states and immunological phenotypes. An earlier analysis of 587 of the donors showed that most TCR beta V segments appeared in productive rearrangements either about 90% or about 30% of the time, which broadly matched IMGT annotations. A later analysis found that TCR association rates varied across HLA loci, with DRB1 alleles showing the most associated TCRs and HLA-C alleles the fewest. HLA typing was unavailable for some donors at each locus, so association tests used only the typed subset. When HLA alleles, especially DR and DQ, strongly co-occurred, TCR associations were difficult to assign to individual alleles. A group of highly shared sequence variants was considered likely to be a technical artifact of the sequencing pipeline. While some public TCRs were present in many individuals, most TCR sequences turned up only very rarely across donors. Linkage disequilibrium might explain the correlated functional status among segregating V segments, but an unknown experimental factor could not be ruled out. Presence/absence analyses assumed roughly uniform sequencing depth across donors, an assumption that may not hold. In a later analysis, HLA-associated TCR beta chains were found to be more clonally expanded and to have lower generation probabilities than equally common non-associated chains. Over 15 rarely observed V segments, including chromosome 9 orphons, were excluded from the earlier analysis of several hundred of the donors because counts were too low. A further reported finding was that TCR beta sequences accurately predicted the HLA-A and HLA-B alleles for most subjects in the first cohort. Some IMGT-functional V segments, including TRBV6-2 and TRBV6-3, could not be told apart with the 87-base-pair reads, so those segments were excluded. In a later genetic analysis, a missense DCLRE1C variant was associated with V-gene and J-gene trimming of TCR beta chains, and the association was replicated in an independent cohort. A later analysis found that most CMV-associated TCR beta chains appeared HLA-restricted, with HLA associations seemingly driven largely by CMV exposure.

The cohort was made up of approximately 670 healthy bone marrow donors. All cohort members were sampled while nominally healthy, although unrecorded immune exposures were likely present. The donor was CMV seropositive and belonged to the group of 250 to 300 seropositive cohort members. Every donor gave a peripheral blood sample, and the peripheral blood mononuclear cells from that sample were used for TCR beta sequencing. The Qiagen DNeasy Blood Extraction Kit was used to extract genomic DNA from the blood cell samples. This clone was counted only a few times. Its antigen is still unknown. Nothing much larger sits one base from this clone, and base qualities are not available. Libraries were made using the immunoSEQ multiplex PCR assay. The multiplex PCR relied on a mix of 60 forward primers for TCR Vbeta segments and 13 reverse primers for TCR Jbeta segments. The CDR3 region of rearranged TCR beta genes was amplified from genomic DNA with a multiplex PCR assay. On the Illumina HiSeq System, the amplified TCR beta libraries were sequenced as 87-base-pair reads. In the original analysis: A later analysis counted approximately 84 million unique TCR beta chains across the 666 repertoires, and 9.5 million to 11 million of these chains were shared by at least two donors. Raw reads were error-corrected and collapsed into unique sequences by a nearest-neighbor algorithm in which closely related sequences were merged to remove PCR and sequencing errors. CDR3 sequences were aligned to IMGT reference sequences to assign V, D and J gene segments. Each retained sequence needed at least a six-nucleotide match to both a V gene segment and a J gene segment. Rearrangements were called productive when the CDR3 lacked stop codons and stayed in frame with V and J; all others were non-productive. CDR3 was defined by IMGT convention, running from the second conserved V-encoded cysteine to the conserved J-encoded phenylalanine. The earlier analysis of about 590 of the donors excluded sequences that lacked an unambiguous match to a single V gene segment. In an earlier analysis of 500 to 750 of the donors, V segments were called functional above 56.7% productive rearrangements and were called segregating when the between-donor standard deviation exceeded 5%. A statistical classification framework was built to diagnose cytomegalovirus status from the catalog of TCR beta chain sequences. V and J gene assignment, in a later analysis, came from comparing TCR nucleotide sequences with IMGT/GENE-DB human TR gene sequences. In a later analysis, CDR3 sequences and most-parsimonious VDJ recombination scenarios were assigned using the TCRdist pipeline. In a later analysis, each TCR beta chain was defined by its CDR3 amino acid sequence together with its V-gene family, and reads without a unique V-gene family were excluded. As a way to deal with suspected cross-contamination and a sequencing artifact, a later analysis dropped roughly 600 nucleotide sequences that were highly shared and had low generation probability. For each public chain, a later analysis derived a clonal expansion index from normalized ranks of inferred template counts within each repertoire. Generation probabilities in a later analysis came from a VDJ recombination model fitted to out-of-frame rearrangements, and those results were checked against IGoR. In a later analysis, TCR-TCR, TCR-HLA and TCR-CMV co-occurrence was scored with hypergeometric tests, and a repertoire-size bias correction was applied to TCR pairs. False discovery rates were estimated in a later analysis by permuting HLA or CMV assignments 20 times. In a later analysis, co-occurring TCRs were grouped using DBSCAN, and TCRdist sequence similarity was added for clustering within HLA-allele-positive subsets. Repertoires with fewer than 30,000 or more than 120,000 public chains, plus five repertoires with anomalous nucleotide sharing, were excluded from co-occurrence clustering. What TCRdb holds here is the immuneACCESS table cut down to in-frame rearrangements. Part of the clones is not present; checked against another copy, under half of the missing clones reflect an unresolved V gene, and the others are unexplained. That table furnishes V, J and clone size, whereas the DNA furnished D and trimming. For this sample the table gives about 110,000 clones, of which approximately 80% were detected only once. Around 5.9% of the sample goes to the ten largest clones.

The junction shows trimming of 4 bases on V and 5 bases on J, and the gene matches do not reach 5 bases of it. The CDR3 starts with the cysteine, ends with the phenylalanine, and has 14 residues. Just CDR3 DNA is preserved here, 42 bases in frame from base 1. Reading the germline V gene gives CDR1 MNHNS and CDR2 SASEGT. The chain is assembled from TRBV6-1 and TRBJ2-3, and TRBD1 matches 8 of the central bases. The sequence was collected from a man aged 25 to 40 in good health and CMV-seropositive. The specimen was PBMCs. CDR3 region: CASSVYRGEDTQYF. The DNA sequence reads TGTGCCAGCAGTGTATACAGGGGGGAAGATACGCAGTATTTT.